This TCR beta chain appears in the sequencing data of a study of T cells in Graves' hyperthyroidism and ophthalmopathy. This clonotype was counted ten times or more. Its antigen is not identified. Researchers took RNA transcripts and amplified the TCR beta CDR3 regions from them. With the HTBI primer set, the TCR CDR3 went through a first round of RT-PCR. TCRdb used MiXCR to reprocess the multiplex PCR reads, holding one entry per CDR3 protein. The profile shows hundreds of thousands of distinct CDR3 sequences, around 20% of them singletons. Points from the study as a whole: Ophthalmopathy was predicted by the model a median of about 6.5 months ahead of onset.

Investigators excluded patients with uncontrolled infection, other autoimmune disease, pregnancy or lactation. Orbital computed tomography and thyroid ultrasound, together with serum TRAb and thyroxine and clinical symptoms, were used for diagnoses. Out of 10 ml of fresh peripheral blood came the PBMCs. The clonotype originates from a man aged 25 to 40 with Graves' ophthalmopathy. The material sequenced was blood.

CDR3 protein: CASNPDRSRDTEAFF. CDR3 nucleotide sequence: TGTGCCAGCAACCCGGACAGGTCAAGGGACACTGAAGCTTTCTTT. The rearrangement joins TRBV6-2 or TRBV6-3 to TRBJ1-1; 7 bases agree with TRBD1. This CDR3 comprises 15 residues. Germline V CDR1 and CDR2: MNHEY, SVGEGT. The ends lost 7 bases at V and 3 bases at J; junction bases unmatched: 11.